One sample yielded the 12 T cell receptor beta chains listed below, sequenced in a study of human T cells and chemical hapten exposure. The time point here: patch test 2, 6 weeks after DPC sensitization. Treatment specified: therapeutic diphenylcyclopropenone sensitization with weekly scalp DPC. MiXCR, applied by TCRdb to the RACE reads, yields one record per CDR3 protein. Of roughly 69,000 distinct CDR3 sequences listed, 10% are singletons. The material sequenced was whole blood, taken in connection with sensitization to the hapten diphenylcyclopropenone (DPC). These receptors all come from a woman aged 45-60 years with alopecia areata. Some clones in this sample may be carry-over from other donors' samples.

Only a few counts were recorded for this clonotype. This chain uses TRBV7-6 with TRBJ1-1, with TRBD1 as a possible D gene (6 bases). The CDR3 is made up of 16 amino acids. The germline CDR1 and CDR2 sequences are SGHVS and FNYEAQ. Trimming left V 4 bases short and J 7 bases short, with 22 bases between. The CDR3 coding sequence is TGTGCCAGCAGCTCCCCCCCTGGACAGCCTGGGAGTGAAGCTTTCTTT. It yields the protein CASSSPPGQPGSEAFF.

In this sample, this clonotype turned up a few times. The gene calls are TRBV5-4 and TRBJ1-1; 9 bases map to TRBD1. This CDR3 has 13 amino acids. The germline V gene has CDR1 SGHNT and CDR2 YYREEE (reference sequence). J lost 11 bases, V lost 4 bases, and 9 bases had no gene match. The CDR3 coding sequence is TGTGCCAGCAGCGGACAGGGGCGGCAAATGGCTTTCTTT. As protein: CASSGQGRQMAFF.

This clonotype was recorded at least ten times. The chain combines TRBV7-6 with TRBJ2-1; 9 nucleotides agree with TRBD2. This CDR3 is 16 amino acids long. The junction had 2 bases not matched to a gene; V was cut back by 1 base and J by 1 base. Germline CDR1 reads SGHVS; CDR2 reads FNYEAQ. The CDR3 region is CASSLVGLASYNEQFF. The CDR3 coding sequence is TGTGCCAGCAGCTTAGTGGGACTAGCTTCCTACAATGAGCAGTTCTTC.

The sample holds many counts of this clonotype. The rearrangement uses TRBV20-1 and TRBJ2-7, with D uncertain. CDR1 and CDR2 (germline): DFQATT, SNEGSKA (reference sequence). V dropped 1 base and J dropped 3 bases, with 10 bases sitting between them. The CDR3 has 13 amino acids. The chain's CDR3 is CSARAAESYEQYF. The DNA for the CDR3 is TGCAGTGCTAGAGCGGCTGAGAGCTACGAGCAGTACTTC.

This clonotype was found many times. This chain connects TRBV12-3 or TRBV12-4 to TRBJ2-3; tentatively, D is TRBD1 (5 bases). This CDR3 comprises 16 residues. V lost 1 base, J lost 0 bases, and 11 bases lay in between. CDR3 amino acids: CASSLVLGPSTDTQYF. For the CDR3, the DNA is TGTGCCAGCAGTTTAGTACTGGGGCCGAGCACAGATACGCAGTATTTT.

This clonotype was observed a single time. This may stem from a read error, because a much larger clone lies one nucleotide away. The chain is built from TRBV29-1 and TRBJ2-5; 10 bases match TRBD2. This CDR3 region has 18 residues. CDR1 and CDR2 from the germline V gene are SQVTM and ANQGSEA. V was pared by 2 bases and J by 1 base, with 13 bases of the junction left unmatched. The CDR3 sequence is CSVEPRPGSGRPQETQYF. As DNA, the CDR3 is TGCAGCGTTGAACCACGACCTGGTAGCGGGAGGCCCCAAGAGACCCAGTACTTC.

This clonotype was picked up one time. This chain joins TRBV6-5 and TRBJ1-3; D is uncertain. With 2 bases removed from V and 4 bases from J, the gap between germline ends came to 9 bases. Germline V CDR1 and CDR2: MNHEY, SVGAGI. The CDR3 totals 14 residues. The CDR3 loop is CASSYRESGNTIYF. CDR3 coding DNA: TGTGCCAGCAGTTACAGGGAGTCCGGAAACACCATATATTTT.

With regard to this clonotype: The junction departs from germline at one end; a sequencing error may be responsible. V gene TRBV7-9 combines with J gene TRBJ1-1; possibly TRBD1 for D (6 bases). The germline CDR1 and CDR2 sequences are SEHNR and FQNEAQ (reference sequence). This CDR3 has 14 amino acids. The CDR3 reads CANSGTQGWSEAFF. CDR3 DNA sequence: TGTGCCAACAGCGGCACACAGGGCTGGTCTGAAGCTTTCTTT.

This clonotype appeared a few times. V and J are TRBV12-3 or TRBV12-4 and TRBJ1-1; 8 bases fit TRBD1. CDR3 size: 13 residues. With 7 bases clipped from V and 4 bases from J, the junction kept 5 bases outside the gene matches. The CDR3 region has the DNA TGTGCCAGCACAGGACAGGGAGGCACTGAAGCTTTCTTT. It translates to CASTGQGGTEAFF.

This clonotype was seen repeatedly, ten times or more. The V call is TRBV12-3 or TRBV12-4, the J call TRBJ1-3; D not resolved. The CDR3 runs to 13 residues. V shed 5 bases and J shed 4 bases, with 9 bases lying between them. CDR3 nucleotides: TGTGCCAGCAGTCTCGACATCGGAAACACCATATATTTT. It translates to CASSLDIGNTIYF.

This clonotype was observed a handful of times. This chain joins TRBV28 and TRBJ2-3, with 8 positions matching TRBD2. This CDR3 has 17 amino acids. V lost 1 base to trimming and J lost 2 bases; unmatched junction nucleotides: 8. Germline lookup yields CDR1 MDHEN and CDR2 SYDVKM. Written as DNA, the CDR3 is TGTGCCAGCAGTTTATATCTCCGGACTAGCCACACAGATACGCAGTATTTT. Translated: CASSLYLRTSHTDTQYF.

The sample holds many counts of this clonotype. The chain uses TRBV7-8 and TRBJ2-3; 9 bases fit TRBD2. Trimming removed 3 bases from V and 4 bases from J; junction bases left unmatched: 5. From germline, CDR1 is SGHVS and CDR2 FQNEAQ. The CDR3 is 15 amino acids. The CDR3: CASSFGRTSADTQYF. The CDR3 nucleotides read TGTGCCAGCAGCTTTGGTAGGACTAGCGCAGATACGCAGTATTTT.